This T cell receptor (beta chain) was observed in a study of beta chain features in type 1 diabetes. Study results and limitations: Type 1 diabetes patients had fewer VDJ junction insertions and more deletions.

Each of the sorted populations had a purity greater than 95%. The study reverse transcribed the entire isolated RNA, so it sequenced expressed TCRB transcripts. The repertoire was sequenced with immunoSEQ multiplex PCR; TCRdb's copy has only in-frame clones and lacks some. This sample yields a few hundred thousand clones, of which 15% to 20% are seen a single time; about 0.044% belongs to the top ten. The ends were cut back, 4 bases at V and 2 bases at J, with 3 bases in the middle. Looked up from germline, CDR1 is SNHLY and CDR2 is FYNNEI. The CDR3 loop spans 11 amino acids. For this clone: The target antigen is unknown.

The chain has TRBV2 and TRBJ2-7; D uncertain. The clonotype comes from a woman aged 18 to 35 in good health. Sequenced input: naive CD4+ T cells from blood. CDR3 DNA sequence: TGTGCCAGCAGTGCTGCCTACGAGCAGTACTTC. Protein product: CASSAAYEQYF.